This is a list of T cell receptor beta chains from one sample in a study of identical twins. From the 5' RACE reads, TCRdb called clonotypes with MiXCR, one entry per CDR3 protein. The table records about 700,000 distinct CDR3 sequences, around 6% of them present only once. Specimen: naive T cells sorted from blood. Receptor source: a man between 18 and 35 years old in good health. The CDR3 runs from the conserved cysteine through the conserved F or W.

j_call: TRBJ2-5
v_call: TRBV29-1
cdr3_aa: CSSRTGGRETQYF

j_call: TRBJ2-3
v_call: TRBV5-6
cdr3_aa: CASSLEGSSTDTQYF

j_call: TRBJ2-3
v_call: TRBV6-2/TRBV6-3
cdr3_aa: CASSGTATTETQYF

j_call: TRBJ2-2
v_call: TRBV24-1
cdr3_aa: CATSDRAGSNTGELFF

j_call: TRBJ2-1
v_call: TRBV18
cdr3_aa: CASSPLSMRETFF

j_call: TRBJ2-3
v_call: TRBV9
cdr3_aa: CASSVGGPADTQYF

j_call: TRBJ2-7
v_call: TRBV12-3/TRBV12-4
cdr3_aa: CASSAFLAISYEQYF

j_call: TRBJ2-1
v_call: TRBV5-1
cdr3_aa: CASSLQGASYNEQFF

j_call: TRBJ2-5
v_call: TRBV10-3
cdr3_aa: CAIRPGHQETQYF

j_call: TRBJ1-1
v_call: TRBV5-1
cdr3_aa: CASSLEPGSDTEAFF

j_call: TRBJ2-2
v_call: TRBV7-9
cdr3_aa: CASRPSGTLNTGELFF

j_call: TRBJ1-2
v_call: TRBV14
cdr3_aa: CASSRSGTGGANYGYTF

j_call: TRBJ2-7
v_call: TRBV28
cdr3_aa: CASSDSGTSGGEQYF

j_call: TRBJ2-7
v_call: TRBV4-2
cdr3_aa: CASSQEKGYYEQYF

j_call: TRBJ2-1
v_call: TRBV20-1
cdr3_aa: CSAGRSAASSYNEQFF

j_call: TRBJ2-7
v_call: TRBV4-3
cdr3_aa: CASSQGRTGYSYEQYF

j_call: TRBJ2-7
v_call: TRBV29-1
cdr3_aa: CSVGDRTHEQYF

j_call: TRBJ2-4
v_call: TRBV12-3/TRBV12-4
cdr3_aa: CASSLGRLVDNWNIQYF

j_call: TRBJ2-7
v_call: TRBV7-6
cdr3_aa: CASSSQTSGNYEQYF

j_call: TRBJ1-5
v_call: TRBV15
cdr3_aa: CATSRDRSNQPQHF

j_call: TRBJ2-7
v_call: TRBV6-2/TRBV6-3
cdr3_aa: CASTKPFGSEQYF

j_call: TRBJ2-1
v_call: TRBV13
cdr3_aa: CASSQGDGTYNEQFF

j_call: TRBJ2-1
v_call: TRBV6-5
cdr3_aa: CASSYDIRVYNEQFF

j_call: TRBJ1-5
v_call: TRBV12-3/TRBV12-4
cdr3_aa: CASSLNPHLGQPQHF

j_call: TRBJ2-2
v_call: TRBV10-3
cdr3_aa: CAISTAGVPNTGELFF

j_call: TRBJ2-1
v_call: TRBV20-1
cdr3_aa: CSARASGGSSYNEQFF

j_call: TRBJ1-6
v_call: TRBV19
cdr3_aa: CASSIGIATLYSPLHF

j_call: TRBJ1-4
v_call: TRBV5-8
cdr3_aa: CASNPFNRELFF

j_call: TRBJ2-2
v_call: TRBV6-4
cdr3_aa: CASSDRGTNTGELFF

j_call: TRBJ2-3
v_call: TRBV6-5
cdr3_aa: CASSYRQSTDTQYF

j_call: TRBJ2-1
v_call: TRBV18
cdr3_aa: CASSPWVAGEYEQFF

j_call: TRBJ2-1
v_call: TRBV12-3/TRBV12-4
cdr3_aa: CASSKGLAPYNEQFF

j_call: TRBJ2-3
v_call: TRBV6-5
cdr3_aa: CASSYSVLDTDTQYF

j_call: TRBJ2-2
v_call: TRBV5-1
cdr3_aa: CASSSDRGLDGELFF

j_call: TRBJ2-1
v_call: TRBV29-1
cdr3_aa: CSVVSGAYNEQFF

j_call: TRBJ2-4
v_call: TRBV5-5
cdr3_aa: CASSLRGIIAKNIQYF

j_call: TRBJ1-5
v_call: TRBV28
cdr3_aa: CASRPRWSNQPQHF

j_call: TRBJ1-2
v_call: TRBV3-1
cdr3_aa: CASSQGPGQGAYTF

j_call: TRBJ2-2
v_call: TRBV6-1
cdr3_aa: CASGRTVRSGELFF

j_call: TRBJ2-5
v_call: TRBV15
cdr3_aa: CATSRTTQETQYF

j_call: TRBJ1-2
v_call: TRBV27
cdr3_aa: CASRPWGRGDYTF

j_call: TRBJ2-2
v_call: TRBV12-5
cdr3_aa: CASGTGTSGIGELFF

j_call: TRBJ1-5
v_call: TRBV30
cdr3_aa: CAWSSGGQPQHF

j_call: TRBJ2-1
v_call: TRBV10-3
cdr3_aa: CAISGMSAGVGNEQFF

j_call: TRBJ2-3
v_call: TRBV15
cdr3_aa: CATSRPGRTDTQYF

j_call: TRBJ2-2
v_call: TRBV7-9
cdr3_aa: CASRPGGTGELFF